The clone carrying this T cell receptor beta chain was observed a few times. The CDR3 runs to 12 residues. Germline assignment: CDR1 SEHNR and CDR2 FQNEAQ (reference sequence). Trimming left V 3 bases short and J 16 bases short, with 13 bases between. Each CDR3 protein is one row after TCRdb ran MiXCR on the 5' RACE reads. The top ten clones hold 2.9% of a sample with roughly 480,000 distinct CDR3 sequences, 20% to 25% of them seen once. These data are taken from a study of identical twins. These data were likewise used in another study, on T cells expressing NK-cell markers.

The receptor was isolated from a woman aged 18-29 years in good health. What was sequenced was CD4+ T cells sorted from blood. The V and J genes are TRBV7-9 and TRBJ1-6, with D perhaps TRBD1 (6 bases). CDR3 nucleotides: TGTGCCAGCAGCTTTGCGGACAGAGAACTCCACTTT. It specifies CASSFADRELHF.